One and the same sample provided the 26 T cell receptor beta chains below, sequenced in a study of cytomegalovirus exposure and HLA in healthy donors (dated by TCRdb to 2016 to 2017). The method was the immunoSEQ multiplex PCR assay. A mixture of 60 forward primers for TCR Vbeta segments and 13 reverse primers for TCR Jbeta segments was used in the multiplex PCR. In its TCRdb copy, this immuneACCESS table keeps in-frame sequences only and misses some clones. Where compared with another copy, unresolved V genes explain less than half of these, and the others have no known cause. Here the sample has more than 80,000 clones; approximately 80% occur a single time. The ten largest clones take up 3% to 4% of the sample. The sample consisted of PBMCs. These receptors originate from a man between 60 and 75 years old in good health and CMV-seronegative.

The rearrangement joins TRBV12-5 to TRBJ1-1; a weak D match, TRBD1 (5 bases). V was pared by 1 base and J by 1 base, with 10 bases between. CDR3 length: 15 amino acids. CDR1 LGHNT and CDR2 FRNRAP come from the germline V gene. CDR3 region: CASGLARQTNTEAFF. The CDR3 bases are TGTGCTAGTGGTTTGGCAAGACAGACGAACACTGAAGCTTTCTTT.

CDR3 nucleotides: TGTGCCAGCAGTGAATCAGGGGCCTACGGGTATGGCTACACCTTC. This codes for CASSESGAYGYGYTF. The chain combines TRBV25-1 with TRBJ1-2; tentatively, D is TRBD1 (6 bases). This CDR3 spans 15 amino acids. Per the germline V gene, CDR1 is MGHDK and CDR2 is SYGVNS. With 1 base removed from V and 5 bases from J, the gap between germline ends came to 14 bases.

This chain links TRBV7-2 with TRBJ2-5, with TRBD1 matching over 9 bases. Germline assignment: CDR1 SGHTA and CDR2 FQGNSA. CDR3 length: 16 amino acids. Losses at the gene ends were 5 bases for V and 5 bases for J; bases not matched to a gene: 12. The CDR3 is CASSRRSTGGGETQYF. The CDR3 bases are TGTGCCAGCAGCCGGCGATCTACAGGGGGCGGTGAGACCCAGTACTTC. Full variable domain (missing parts from reference TRBV7-2 and TRBJ2-5): GAGVSQSPSNKVTEKGKDVELRCDPISGHTALYWYRQSLGQGLEFLIYFQGNSAPDKSGLPSDRFSAERTGGSVSTLTIQRTQQEDSAVYLCASSRRSTGGGETQYFGPGTRLLVL.

About this clone: This sample includes further DNA sequences coding for the same CDR3. J is TRBJ1-1 and V is TRBV5-1; D possibly corresponds to TRBD1 (6 bases). Germline V gene data show CDR1 as SGHRS and CDR2 as YFSETQ. The V end was cut by 0 bases, the J end by 4 bases, with 7 bases between. This CDR3 is 13 amino acids long. The CDR3 DNA reads TGCGCCAGCAGCTTGGGGGGGCGCACTGAAGCTTTCTTT. Its protein is CASSLGGRTEAFF.

The chain has TRBV11-2 and TRBJ2-7; D possibly corresponds to TRBD1 (5 bases). In germline, CDR1 is SGHAT, CDR2 FQNNGV. This CDR3 contains 18 residues. Trimming shortened V by 0 bases and J by 0 bases, and 18 bases separated the two germline ends. The CDR3 is CASSLDGAINIPSYEQYV. In DNA form, the CDR3 reads TGTGCCAGCAGCTTAGATGGGGCTATTAACATCCCCTCCTACGAGCAGTACGTC.

The V call is TRBV30, the J call TRBJ2-2; TRBD1 might be the D (5 bases). The V and J ends lost 3 bases and 6 bases respectively, with 14 bases between them. The CDR3 totals 14 residues. Germline lookup yields CDR1 GTSNPN and CDR2 SVGIG (reference sequence). CDR3 sequence: CAWRTQGSAGELFF. The DNA for the CDR3 is TGTGCCTGGAGAACGCAGGGAAGCGCCGGGGAGCTGTTTTTT.

The chain carries TRBV5-8 and TRBJ2-3, with D possibly being TRBD1 (5 bases). This CDR3 contains 17 residues. Germline lookup yields CDR1 SGHTS and CDR2 YDEGEE. V lost 4 bases and J 2 bases, leaving 20 bases between the germline ends. The DNA of the CDR3 is TGTGCCAGCAGCCAAAATCTGGCAGGGCTAAACACAGATACGCAGTATTTT. Amino acids: CASSQNLAGLNTDTQYF.

This clone has a handful of counts. V gene TRBV27 combines with J gene TRBJ1-3; 7 bases are a match to TRBD1. CDR1 is MNHEY and CDR2 is SMNVEV in the germline V gene (reference sequence). This CDR3 spans 15 amino acids. Trimming removed 5 bases from V and 4 bases from J; junction bases left unmatched: 8. In DNA, the CDR3 is TGTGCCAGCAGTCCAACTGGGACAGTGGGAAACACCATATATTTT. Its translation: CASSPTGTVGNTIYF.

The chain links TRBV5-6 to TRBJ2-7, with D perhaps TRBD2 (7 bases). Germline CDR1 SGHDT, CDR2 YYEEEE. The CDR3 is 15 residues long. V lost 0 bases, J lost 7 bases, and 17 bases lay in between. For the CDR3, the DNA is TGTGCCAGCAGCTTGGTTGGGGGGGGGCCCCTTGAGCAGTACGTC. Translating it yields CASSLVGGGPLEQYV.

The chain has TRBV11-2 and TRBJ2-1, with D perhaps matching TRBD1 (5 bases). With 1 base removed from V and 7 bases from J, the gap between germline ends came to 8 bases. Germline lookup yields CDR1 SGHAT and CDR2 FQNNGV. This CDR3 has 13 residues. This CDR3 reads CASSLAAGNEQFF. The CDR3 DNA follows: TGTGCCAGCAGCTTAGCGGCAGGGAATGAGCAGTTCTTC.

This clone was seen more than once but under ten times. This chain connects TRBV5-4 to TRBJ2-1; 9 positions agree with TRBD1. The CDR3 covers 16 residues. Germline trimming cut 3 bases from V and 8 bases from J; bases unmatched to any gene: 12. Germline loops: CDR1 SGHNT, CDR2 YYREEE (reference sequence). The CDR3 is CASSWPGDRVLDEQFF. The DNA of the CDR3 is TGTGCCAGCAGCTGGCCCGGGGACAGGGTGCTCGATGAGCAGTTCTTC.

The chain combines TRBV7-2 with TRBJ1-2; D remains unclear. Germline V CDR1 and CDR2: SGHTA, FQGNSA. This CDR3 has 13 amino acids. Trimming stripped 4 bases from V and 5 bases from J, with 11 bases between. CDR3 loop: CASSSSGGYGYTF. DNA of the CDR3: TGTGCCAGCAGCTCATCGGGCGGGTATGGCTACACCTTC.

V and J are TRBV5-3 and TRBJ2-1; 10 bases map to TRBD1. TRBV5-3 is noted as an ORF with a role that remains uncertain. Trimming cost V 5 bases and J 4 bases; bases outside gene matches: 15. This CDR3 has 18 residues. The CDR3 loop reads CARRESGAWDRGYNEQFF. The CDR3 DNA reads as TGTGCCAGAAGGGAAAGCGGTGCTTGGGACAGGGGTTACAATGAGCAGTTCTTC.

This chain connects TRBV15 to TRBJ1-3, with 9 bases matching TRBD1. The CDR3 has 16 amino acids. After removal of 1 base from V and 6 bases from J, the junction contained 7 bases not matched to a gene. Germline CDR1 LNHNV, CDR2 YYDKDF (reference sequence). In DNA, the CDR3 is TGTGCCACCAGCAGAGGTACAGGGGGCGTCGCAAACACCATATATTTT. Translation gives CATSRGTGGVANTIYF.

As DNA, the CDR3 is TGTGCCAGCTCAACTACACAGGGGGATAGGGAGACCCAGTACTTC. Translated, it gives CASSTTQGDRETQYF. The V call is TRBV18, the J call TRBJ2-5; TRBD1 agrees at 8 bases. Germline V CDR1 and CDR2: KGHSH, LQKENI. The CDR3 contains 15 residues. The trim removed 5 bases at V and 5 bases at J, leaving 10 bases unmatched.

This rearrangement joins TRBV6-5 to TRBJ1-2; D is ambiguous. V was trimmed by 10 bases and J by 4 bases, leaving 19 bases between them. In germline, CDR1 is MNHEY, CDR2 SVGAGI. There are 14 residues in the CDR3. The CDR3 nucleotides are TGTGCCACAACCCGCGAGGGCAGGAGCTATGGCTACACCTTC. Encoded protein: CATTREGRSYGYTF.

The chain has TRBV14 and TRBJ2-2, with TRBD1 identical over 9 bases. Germline V CDR1 and CDR2: SGHDN, FVKESK. Losses at the gene ends were 6 bases for V and 0 bases for J; bases not matched to a gene: 5. The CDR3 consists of 16 residues. Written as DNA, the CDR3 is TGTGCCAGCAGTCTCACAGGGGGCACGAACACCGGGGAGCTGTTTTTT. Residues: CASSLTGGTNTGELFF.

The chain joins TRBV7-8 to TRBJ1-1; D remains unclear. V was shortened by 5 bases and J by 10 bases, with 14 bases between the two germline ends. This CDR3 comprises 12 residues. Per germline, CDR1 SGHVS and CDR2 FQNEAQ. CDR3 sequence: CASSPQSSLAFF. Written as DNA, the CDR3 is TGTGCCAGCAGCCCCCAGTCCAGTCTAGCTTTCTTT.

The chain is built from TRBV7-2 and TRBJ1-2; 10 bases are a match to TRBD1. The V segment lost 1 base and the J segment 9 bases; nucleotides outside the gene matches: 11. The CDR3 sequence is 16 residues long. CDR1 is SGHTA, CDR2 FQGNSA, per germline. The CDR3 sequence is CASSLVVRDRGSRYTF. The CDR3 DNA sequence: TGTGCCAGCAGCTTAGTTGTTCGGGACAGGGGATCTCGCTACACCTTC. Full variable domain (missing parts from reference TRBV7-2 and TRBJ1-2): GAGVSQSPSNKVTEKGKDVELRCDPISGHTALYWYRQSLGQGLEFLIYFQGNSAPDKSGLPSDRFSAERTGGSVSTLTIQRTQQEDSAVYLCASSLVVRDRGSRYTFGSGTRLTVV.

V usage is TRBV19 and J usage is TRBJ1-1, with D tentatively TRBD1 (5 bases). From germline, CDR1 is LNHDA and CDR2 SQIVND (reference sequence). The CDR3 length is 13 residues. V was pared by 3 bases and J by 7 bases, with 12 bases between. The CDR3, as DNA: TGTGCCAGTAGTATTAACAGGAGCATTGAAGCTTTCTTT. Its protein is CASSINRSIEAFF.

This clone was picked up one time. This chain joins TRBV28 and TRBJ1-1; D gene ambiguous. CDR1 and CDR2 from the germline V gene are MDHEN and SYDVKM. The CDR3 contains 13 residues. Trimming pared 6 bases from V and 9 bases from J, leaving 17 bases between. In nucleotides, the CDR3 is TGTGCCAGCAGCACCCTCCCCACAGAACAAGCTTTCTTT. Protein sequence: CASSTLPTEQAFF.

The J gene is TRBJ2-1, the V gene TRBV7-8; 7 bases map to TRBD2. Per germline, CDR1 SGHVS and CDR2 FQNEAQ. The CDR3 consists of 15 residues. The V gene end was trimmed by 4 bases and the J gene end by 2 bases; junction bases not matched to a gene: 5. The CDR3 reads CASSSKAGTYNEQFF. CDR3 sequence (DNA): TGTGCCAGCAGCTCAAAAGCGGGGACCTACAATGAGCAGTTCTTC.

This clone was detected a few times. The gene calls are TRBV2 and TRBJ1-2; D is perhaps TRBD1 (6 bases). Germline V gives CDR1 SNHLY, CDR2 FYNNEI. CDR3 size: 13 residues. Trimming cost V 4 bases and J 8 bases, with 14 bases left between them. This chain's CDR3 is CASSGEGHIGYTF. CDR3 DNA: TGTGCCAGCAGTGGGGAGGGACATATCGGCTACACCTTC.

This chain joins TRBV6-5 and TRBJ1-2, with TRBD1 as a possible D gene (6 bases). The V end was cut by 5 bases, the J end by 1 base, with 14 bases between. The CDR3 is 15 amino acids. Germline V gene data show CDR1 as MNHEY and CDR2 as SVGAGI. CDR3 region: CASSGGGHVNYGYTF. Here the CDR3 DNA reads TGTGCCAGCAGTGGGGGGGGACACGTTAACTATGGCTACACCTTC.

The genes are TRBV6-5 and TRBJ2-5; 11 nucleotides line up with TRBD1. Per the germline V gene, CDR1 is MNHEY and CDR2 is SVGAGI. V shed 6 bases, J shed 5 bases, and the junction held 8 bases outside the gene matches. This CDR3 has 15 residues. The CDR3 protein is CASSQDRGQYETQYF. The CDR3 coding sequence is TGTGCCAGCAGCCAGGACAGGGGGCAGTATGAGACCCAGTACTTC.

This rearrangement joins TRBV5-1 to TRBJ2-2; D perhaps matches TRBD1 (5 bases). Trimming left V 5 bases short and J 7 bases short, with 9 bases between. Per the germline V gene, CDR1 is SGHRS and CDR2 is YFSETQ. CDR3 length: 12 amino acids. The CDR3 DNA reads as TGCGCCAGCAGACCCAGGGACGGGGAGCTGTTTTTT. It yields the protein CASRPRDGELFF.